The present T cell receptor beta chain was sequenced within a study of cytomegalovirus exposure and HLA in healthy donors. In the case of this clone: The target antigen is unknown. Relative to the germline gene, one junction end is altered; a read error may explain this.

Whole-study findings and limits: Most likely, a cluster of highly shared sequence variants arose as a sequencing artifact. Earlier analysis found most TCR beta V segments productive about 90% or about 30% of the time.

The PCR used 60 Vbeta and 13 Jbeta primers. Study processing details: In a later analysis, of about 80 million unique beta chains, roughly 10 million appeared in at least two donors. Clones were read by immunoSEQ multiplex PCR, and TCRdb kept only the in-frame ones, dropping some. Clone size and V and J calls were adopted from that table, with D and trimming inferred from the DNA. The table records tens of thousands of clones, 77% of them present only once. The CDR3 runs to 14 residues. Germline V CDR1 and CDR2: SNHLY, FYNNEI. The sequencing input was PBMCs. The clonotype was recovered from a woman between 40 and 55 years old in good health and CMV-seropositive. The gene calls are TRBV2 and TRBJ1-1, with a possible D match to TRBD1 (5 bases). The CDR3 is CARRSAGMNTEAFF. In DNA, the CDR3 is TGTGCCAGAAGGTCGGCAGGGATGAATACTGAAGCTTTCTTT.